This entry describes one TCR beta chain. Its antigen is not identified. TCRdb's copy holds only in-frame clones and misses some; the assay was immunoSEQ multiplex PCR. This repertoire shows some 140,000 clones, 70% to 90% found once; its top ten account for roughly 1.9%. This sample is drawn from a study of cytomegalovirus exposure and HLA in healthy donors. Study-level results: Clusters of TCRs from the first cohort tended to co-occur in the 100 to 150 validation repertoires (as a later analysis found).

Germline CDR1 and CDR2: MDHEN and SYDVKM. This CDR3 spans 13 amino acids. V was clipped by 3 bases and J by 7 bases; unmatched bases: 3. The genes are TRBV28 and TRBJ1-1, with 9 bases identical to TRBD1. The clonotype was recovered from a human donor in good health. The source material was PBMCs. The CDR3: CASSFRQGGEAFF. CDR3 nucleotide sequence: TGTGCCAGCAGTTTCAGACAGGGGGGTGAAGCTTTCTTT. The full variable domain, its missing parts supplied by reference TRBV28 and TRBJ1-1, is DVKVTQSSRYLVKRTGEKVFLECVQDMDHENMFWYRQDPGLGLRLIYFSYDVKMKEKGDIPEGYSVSREKKERFSLILESASTNQTSMYLCASSFRQGGEAFFGQGTRLTVV.